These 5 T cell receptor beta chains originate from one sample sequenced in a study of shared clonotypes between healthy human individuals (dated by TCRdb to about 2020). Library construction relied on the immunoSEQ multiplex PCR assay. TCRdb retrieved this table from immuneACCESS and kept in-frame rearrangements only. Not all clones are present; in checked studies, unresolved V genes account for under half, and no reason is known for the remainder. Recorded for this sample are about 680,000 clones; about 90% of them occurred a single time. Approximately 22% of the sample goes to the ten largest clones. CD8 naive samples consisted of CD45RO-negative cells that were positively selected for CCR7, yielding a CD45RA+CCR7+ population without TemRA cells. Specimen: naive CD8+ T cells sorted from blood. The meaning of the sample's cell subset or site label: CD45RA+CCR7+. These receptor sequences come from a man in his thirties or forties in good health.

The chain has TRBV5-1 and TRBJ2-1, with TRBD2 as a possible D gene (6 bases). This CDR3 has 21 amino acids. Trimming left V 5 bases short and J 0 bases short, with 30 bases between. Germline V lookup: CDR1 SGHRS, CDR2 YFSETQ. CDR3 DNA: TGCGCCAGCAGGGAAACCGGGACTCCATACTCCCCCAGGAGCTCCTACAATGAGCAGTTCTTC. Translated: CASRETGTPYSPRSSYNEQFF.

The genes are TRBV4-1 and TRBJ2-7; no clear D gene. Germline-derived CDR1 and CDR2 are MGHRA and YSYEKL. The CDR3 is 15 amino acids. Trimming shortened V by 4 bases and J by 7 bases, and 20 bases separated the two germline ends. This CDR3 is CASSLTPSPEREQYF. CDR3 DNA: TGCGCCAGCAGCCTGACACCGAGCCCCGAGCGAGAGCAGTACTTC.

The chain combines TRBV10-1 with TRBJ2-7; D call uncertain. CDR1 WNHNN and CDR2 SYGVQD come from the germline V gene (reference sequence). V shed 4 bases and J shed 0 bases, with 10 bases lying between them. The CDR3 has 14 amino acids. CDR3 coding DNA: TGCGCCAGCAGTGCGGCTACCACCTCCTACGAGCAGTACTTC. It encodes CASSAATTSYEQYF.

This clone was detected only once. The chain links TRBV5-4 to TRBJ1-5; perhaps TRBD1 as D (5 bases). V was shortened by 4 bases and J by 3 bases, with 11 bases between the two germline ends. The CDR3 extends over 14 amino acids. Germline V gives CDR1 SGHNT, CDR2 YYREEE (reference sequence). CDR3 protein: CASSAGLPNQPQHF. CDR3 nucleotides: TGTGCCAGCAGCGCGGGGCTCCCCAATCAGCCCCAGCATTTT.

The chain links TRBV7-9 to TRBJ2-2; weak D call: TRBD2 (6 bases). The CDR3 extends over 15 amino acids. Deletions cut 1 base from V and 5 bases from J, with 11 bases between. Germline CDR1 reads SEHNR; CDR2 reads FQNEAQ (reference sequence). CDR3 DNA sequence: TGTGCCAGCAGCTTAGATCCCGGGAGTACCGGGGAGCTGTTTTTT. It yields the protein CASSLDPGSTGELFF.